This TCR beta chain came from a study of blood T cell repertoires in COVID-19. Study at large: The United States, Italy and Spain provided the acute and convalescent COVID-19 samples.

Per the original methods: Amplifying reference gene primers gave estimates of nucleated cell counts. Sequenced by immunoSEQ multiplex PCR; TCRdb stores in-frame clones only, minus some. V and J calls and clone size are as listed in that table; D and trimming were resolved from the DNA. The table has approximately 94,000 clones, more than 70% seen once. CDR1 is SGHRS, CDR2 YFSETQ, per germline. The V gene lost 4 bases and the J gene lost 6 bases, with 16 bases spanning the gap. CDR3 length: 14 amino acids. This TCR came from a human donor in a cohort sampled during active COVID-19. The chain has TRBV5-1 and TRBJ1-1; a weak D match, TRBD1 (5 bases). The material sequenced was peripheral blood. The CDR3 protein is CASSRGTGGAEAFF. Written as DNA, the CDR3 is TGCGCCAGCAGCCGGGGCACCGGCGGGGCTGAAGCTTTCTTT.